The 15 T cell receptor beta chains reported below all come from one sample, sequenced in a study of shared clonotypes between healthy human individuals. Sequenced by immunoSEQ multiplex PCR; TCRdb stores in-frame clones only, minus some. The sample holds about 800,000 clones, 95% to 97% seen once. CD45RO-negative, CCR7-selected cells formed the naive CD8 fraction, which excluded terminally differentiated effector memory CD45RA+ cells. The specimen was naive CD8+ T cells sorted from blood. The receptors shown here come from a man aged 25 to 45 in good health.

This clone was observed a few times. Distinct nucleotide sequences in the sample also encode this CDR3. The chain employs TRBV5-1 and TRBJ2-3, with a tentative D call TRBD2 (7 bases). Deletions cut 4 bases from V and 4 bases from J, with 13 bases between. CDR3 length: 14 residues. The germline CDR1 and CDR2 sequences are SGHRS and YFSETQ. This CDR3 reads CASSPGGGPDTQYF. DNA for the CDR3: TGCGCCAGCAGCCCGGGCGGGGGCCCAGATACGCAGTATTTT. Variable domain in full (rest from reference TRBV5-1 and TRBJ2-3): KAGVTQTPRYLIKTRGQQVTLSCSPISGHRSVSWYQQTPGQGLQFLFEYFSETQRNKGNFPGRFSGRQFSNSRSEMNVSTLELGDSALYLCASSPGGGPDTQYFGPGTRLTVL.

CDR3 DNA: TGTGCCTGGAGTACCAGGACAGGGCTTTCCAATCAGCCCCAGCATTTT. Residues: CAWSTRTGLSNQPQHF. The chain is built from TRBV30 and TRBJ1-5; 8 positions agree with TRBD1. Germline-derived CDR1 and CDR2 are GTSNPN and SVGIG (reference sequence). V trimming: 2 bases; J trimming: 3 bases; junction bases outside the gene matches: 9. CDR3 size: 16 residues.

The V gene is TRBV28, the J gene TRBJ1-1, with D tentatively TRBD1 (5 bases). Trimming pared 7 bases from V and 0 bases from J, leaving 9 bases between. The CDR3 totals 13 residues. Germline values: CDR1 MDHEN, CDR2 SYDVKM. This CDR3 reads CASKGVMNTEAFF. Written as DNA, the CDR3 is TGTGCCAGCAAAGGGGTTATGAACACTGAAGCTTTCTTT.

This chain connects TRBV27 to TRBJ2-2, with TRBD2 identical over 11 bases. In germline, CDR1 is MNHEY, CDR2 SMNVEV (reference sequence). Unmatched junction bases numbered 4, after V lost 2 bases and J lost 5 bases. This CDR3 comprises 16 residues. CDR3 nucleotides: TGTGCCAGCAGTTTAGAAACTAGCGGGAGAACCGGGGAGCTGTTTTTT. It encodes CASSLETSGRTGELFF.

The chain employs TRBV6-4 and TRBJ2-3; a weak D match, TRBD2 (5 bases). V shed 3 bases and J shed 5 bases, with 15 bases lying between them. Germline assignment: CDR1 MRHNA and CDR2 SNTAGT. This CDR3 contains 15 residues. Written as DNA, the CDR3 is TGTGCCAGCAGTGAAACGGACCTCCGGGGAGATACGCAGTATTTT. It specifies CASSETDLRGDTQYF.

The chain recombines TRBV7-9 with TRBJ2-1, with TRBD2 matching over 8 bases. Germline lookup yields CDR1 SEHNR and CDR2 FQNEAQ (reference sequence). Trimming cost V 5 bases and J 8 bases; bases outside gene matches: 11. The CDR3 has 15 amino acids. Written as DNA, the CDR3 is TGTGCCAGCAGCCGCGGGACTAGTTCTCTCGATGAGCAGTTCTTC. This codes for CASSRGTSSLDEQFF. The variable domain in full, completed from reference TRBV7-9 and TRBJ2-1, reads DTGVSQNPRHKITKRGQNVTFRCDPISEHNRLYWYRQTLGQGPEFLTYFQNEAQLEKSRLLSDRFSAERPKGSFSTLEIQRTEQGDSAMYLCASSRGTSSLDEQFFGPGTRLTVL.

The rearrangement joins TRBV28 to TRBJ1-1, with 8 bases identical to TRBD1. J was trimmed by 5 bases and V by 5 bases; bases with no gene match: 7. The CDR3 sequence is 14 residues long. Germline V lookup: CDR1 MDHEN, CDR2 SYDVKM. Written as DNA, the CDR3 is TGTGCCAGCAGTAACCAGGGGGCGCGAACTGAAGCTTTCTTT. Amino acids: CASSNQGARTEAFF. The full variable domain, in which reference TRBV28 and TRBJ1-1 provide the parts outside the CDR3, is DVKVTQSSRYLVKRTGEKVFLECVQDMDHENMFWYRQDPGLGLRLIYFSYDVKMKEKGDIPEGYSVSREKKERFSLILESASTNQTSMYLCASSNQGARTEAFFGQGTRLTVV.

This clone was seen just once. The rearrangement joins TRBV4-1 to TRBJ2-1; TRBD2 agrees at 10 bases. Unmatched junction bases numbered 6, after V lost 2 bases and J lost 5 bases. CDR1 and CDR2 from the germline V gene are MGHRA and YSYEKL. CDR3 length: 16 amino acids. The CDR3 spells CASSQIGAGGDNEQFF. CDR3 coding DNA: TGCGCCAGCAGCCAAATAGGAGCGGGAGGGGACAATGAGCAGTTCTTC.

The chain employs TRBV18 and TRBJ2-5; D is perhaps TRBD1 (7 bases). This CDR3 contains 14 residues. Per the germline V gene, CDR1 is KGHSH and CDR2 is LQKENI. The V end lost 7 bases, the J end lost 1 base, and 13 bases lay between the germline ends. In DNA, the CDR3 is TGTGCCAGCTTAGCGGCAGGGGGCCAAGAGACCCAGTACTTC. Its protein product is CASLAAGGQETQYF.

About this clone: The same CDR3 arises from other DNA sequences in this sample as well. This rearrangement joins TRBV27 to TRBJ1-1; no clear D. This CDR3 comprises 14 residues. Trimming left V 3 bases short and J 0 bases short, with 8 bases between. Germline V gene data show CDR1 as MNHEY and CDR2 as SMNVEV (reference sequence). CDR3 sequence reads: CASSFGRLNTEAFF. The CDR3 region has the DNA TGTGCCAGCAGTTTTGGACGGTTGAACACTGAAGCTTTCTTT.

In DNA form, the CDR3 reads TGTGCCAGCAGCTTAGGGATACAGGATTCCTACGAGCAGTACTTC. Translated, it gives CASSLGIQDSYEQYF. The chain recombines TRBV11-2 with TRBJ2-7, with D possibly being TRBD1 (5 bases). Trimming took off 1 base at V and 1 base at J, with 11 bases between the two ends. The CDR3 is 15 amino acids. The germline CDR1 and CDR2 sequences are SGHAT and FQNNGV.

V and J are TRBV6-5 and TRBJ2-7; D may match TRBD1 or TRBD2 (5 bases each). Per the germline V gene, CDR1 is MNHEY and CDR2 is SVGAGI. Trimming pared 6 bases from V and 2 bases from J, leaving 11 bases between. The CDR3 sequence is 13 residues long. Here the CDR3 DNA reads TGTGCCAGCAGCACGGGACCAGCCTACGAGCAGTACTTC. It specifies CASSTGPAYEQYF.

V and J are TRBV6-5 and TRBJ1-4; a weak D match, TRBD1 (5 bases). The germline gives CDR1 MNHEY, CDR2 SVGAGI. This CDR3 spans 15 amino acids. V lost 3 bases, J lost 0 bases, and 8 bases lay in between. The CDR3: CASSYSGPTNEKLFF. In DNA, the CDR3 is TGTGCCAGCAGTTATTCAGGGCCAACTAATGAAAAACTGTTTTTT.

In DNA, the CDR3 is TGTGCCAGCAGCTCCTTAAGTCGGACTGAAGCTTTCTTT. It specifies CASSSLSRTEAFF. The chain employs TRBV11-2 and TRBJ1-1, with D uncertain. The germline V gene encodes CDR1 SGHAT and CDR2 FQNNGV. Trimming left V 4 bases short and J 5 bases short, with 11 bases between. The CDR3 is 13 residues long. The full variable domain, rest sourced from reference TRBV11-2 and TRBJ1-1, is EAGVAQSPRYKIIEKRQSVAFWCNPISGHATLYWYQQILGQGPKLLIQFQNNGVVDDSQLPKDRFSAERLKGVDSTLKIQPAKLEDSAVYLCASSSLSRTEAFFGQGTRLTVV.

The J gene is TRBJ2-7, the V gene TRBV4-1; D unclear. The ends were cut back, 4 bases at V and 0 bases at J, with 19 bases in the middle. The germline gives CDR1 MGHRA, CDR2 YSYEKL. This CDR3 region has 17 residues. CDR3 nucleotides: TGCGCCAGCAGCCTGGAACCCGGGCACCCAAGCTCCTACGAGCAGTACTTC. Its translation is CASSLEPGHPSSYEQYF.